A selection of T cell receptor beta chains follows, all from one sample in a study of blood T cells in healthy people across ages. TCRdb processed the 5' RACE reads anew with MiXCR; each CDR3 protein has one entry. The data show about 720,000 distinct CDR3 sequences, approximately 22% seen once. The sequenced sample consisted of blood. The receptors stem from a man aged 70-80 years in good health. CDR3s include the opening cysteine and the closing phenylalanine or tryptophan. A D gene is named only where the DNA matches it firmly. Rows give clone size only sometimes, using once, few, many, or a class for an expanded clone.

J gene | D gene | clone size | V gene | CDR3 protein | CDR3 DNA
TRBJ2-3 | NA | few | TRBV19 | CASSIVSLDTQYF | TGTGCCAGTAGTATAGTATCTCTCGATACGCAGTATTTT
TRBJ1-4 | NA | NA | TRBV29-1 | CSVTTAGPNEKLFF | TGCAGCGTCACAACCGCGGGACCTAATGAAAAACTGTTTTTT
TRBJ1-6 | TRBD1 | many | TRBV14 | CASSSGTGNSPLHF | TGTGCCAGCAGCTCAGGGACAGGGAATTCACCCCTCCACTTT
TRBJ1-2 | TRBD1 | NA | TRBV20-1 | CSAPGQYYGYTF | TGCAGTGCGCCGGGACAGTACTATGGCTACACCTTC
TRBJ2-3 | TRBD2 | few | TRBV27 | CASSSRGGLKDTQYF | TGTGCCAGCAGTTCGCGGGGGGGCCTTAAAGATACGCAGTACTTT
TRBJ1-1 | TRBD1 | few | TRBV3-1 | CASSQDDRVGTEAFF | TGTGCCAGCAGCCAAGATGACAGGGTGGGCACTGAAGCTTTCTTT
TRBJ2-5 | TRBD2 | NA | TRBV7-9 | CASSFSGRRETQYF | TGTGCCAGCAGCTTTAGCGGGAGACGTGAGACCCAGTACTTC
TRBJ2-3 | TRBD2 | NA | TRBV4-3 | CASSFSGSADTQYF | TGCGCCAGCAGCTTTAGCGGGAGTGCAGATACGCAGTATTTT
TRBJ1-1 | NA | NA | TRBV5-6 | CASSPGTLLLNTEAFF | TGTGCCAGCAGCCCCGGGACTCTGCTTCTGAACACTGAAGCTTTCTTT
TRBJ2-1 | NA | many | TRBV4-3 | CASSQGWQNNEQFF | TGCGCCAGCAGCCAAGGATGGCAGAACAATGAGCAGTTCTTC
TRBJ2-1 | NA | NA | TRBV15 | CATSRVDGGQFF | TGTGCCACCAGCAGAGTCGACGGGGGACAGTTCTTC
TRBJ2-3 | TRBD2 | NA | TRBV5-1 | CASSLGLAGGIADTQYF | TGCGCCAGCAGCTTGGGTCTAGCGGGGGGGATCGCAGATACGCAGTATTTT
TRBJ2-5 | TRBD2 | NA | TRBV12-3/TRBV12-4 | CASRPGLAGVVQTQYF | TGTGCCAGCAGGCCCGGACTAGCGGGGGTTGTGCAGACCCAGTACTTC
TRBJ1-3 | NA | NA | TRBV14 | CASSQLMGVTGNTIYF | TGTGCCAGCAGCCAACTAATGGGGGTAACTGGAAACACCATATATTTT
TRBJ2-3 | TRBD1 | few | TRBV6-1 | CASSEEGQGVDTQYF | TGTGCCAGCAGTGAAGAAGGACAGGGAGTAGATACGCAGTATTTT
TRBJ1-2 | TRBD1 | NA | TRBV29-1 | CSVEVSGTGVVGYTF | TGCAGCGTTGAAGTCTCCGGGACAGGGGTTGTTGGCTACACCTTC
TRBJ1-2 | NA | NA | TRBV9 | CASSVGYRDGTTYGYTF | TGTGCCAGCAGCGTAGGGTACAGGGACGGGACTACCTATGGCTACACCTTC
TRBJ1-2 | TRBD1 | few | TRBV29-1 | CSVKQGSGYTF | TGCAGCGTAAAACAGGGGAGTGGCTACACCTTC
TRBJ1-2 | NA | few | TRBV10-3 | CAISESAGGGYTF | TGTGCCATCAGTGAATCGGCAGGCGGGGGCTACACCTTC
TRBJ2-4 | TRBD1 | few | TRBV28 | CASRPTGGNIQYF | TGTGCCAGCAGGCCGACAGGGGGAAACATTCAGTACTTC
TRBJ2-1 | NA | NA | TRBV20-1 | CSATDGLLQFF | TGCAGTGCTACGGACGGACTCCTGCAGTTCTTC
TRBJ1-2 | NA | few | TRBV20-1 | CSARGQTNYGYTF | TGCAGTGCGAGGGGACAAACTAACTATGGCTACACCTTC
TRBJ1-2 | NA | NA | TRBV5-1 | CASSPDSSGSDYTF | TGCGCCAGCAGCCCGGACAGCTCGGGGAGTGACTACACCTTC
TRBJ1-4 | NA | NA | TRBV5-1 | CASSSGQSASNEKLFF | TGCGCCAGCAGCTCCGGACAGAGTGCCTCAAATGAAAAACTGTTTTTT
TRBJ1-4 | NA | few | TRBV6-5 | CASSYSNAGGGEKLFF | TGTGCCAGCAGTTACTCGAATGCGGGGGGAGGTGAAAAACTGTTTTTT
TRBJ1-5 | TRBD1 | NA | TRBV6-1 | CASSEPGQLNQPQHF | TGTGCCAGCAGTGAACCGGGACAGCTCAATCAGCCCCAGCATTTT
TRBJ2-3 | NA | NA | TRBV28 | CASSLLLVLPDTQYF | TGTGCCAGCAGTCTATTGCTAGTGCTCCCCGATACGCAGTATTTT
TRBJ2-2 | NA | few | TRBV15 | CATRAGSNTGELFF | TGTGCCACCAGGGCCGGGTCGAACACCGGGGAGCTGTTTTTT
TRBJ2-7 | NA | NA | TRBV2 | CAGKGEHEQYF | TGTGCCGGTAAAGGCGAGCACGAGCAGTACTTC
TRBJ2-7 | TRBD1 | NA | TRBV12-3/TRBV12-4 | CASSFPGRGPYEQYF | TGTGCCAGCAGTTTCCCGGGCAGGGGGCCGTACGAGCAGTACTTC
TRBJ2-7 | TRBD1 | NA | TRBV12-3/TRBV12-4 | CASSGDRLSYEQYF | TGTGCCAGCAGTGGGGACAGATTATCCTACGAGCAGTACTTC
TRBJ2-3 | NA | few | TRBV12-3/TRBV12-4 | CASNTLTPSTDTQYF | TGTGCCAGCAACACACTAACGCCTAGCACAGATACGCAGTATTTT
TRBJ1-4 | TRBD1 | NA | TRBV15 | CATSRDPRGGQGLIF | TGTGCCACCAGCAGAGATCCGAGGGGTGGACAGGGGTTGATTTTT
TRBJ2-1 | TRBD2 | NA | TRBV3-1 | CASSKDLGLAGGGINEQFF | TGTGCCAGCAGCAAAGATCTAGGTTTAGCGGGGGGCGGTATAAATGAGCAGTTCTTC
TRBJ2-1 | TRBD2 | many | TRBV12-3/TRBV12-4 | CASSFRGGYEQFF | TGTGCCAGCAGTTTTCGCGGGGGTTATGAGCAGTTCTTC
TRBJ2-7 | TRBD2 | few | TRBV18 | CASSYGLADQYEQYF | TGTGCCAGCTCATACGGACTAGCGGACCAATACGAGCAGTACTTC
TRBJ2-6 | TRBD2 | NA | TRBV20-1 | CSAIPGLTTSGANVLAF | TGCAGTGCTATACCGGGACTAACCACCTCTGGGGCCAACGTCCTGGCTTTC
TRBJ2-5 | TRBD2 | NA | TRBV28 | CASSSTSGQEETQYF | TGTGCCAGCAGTTCGACTAGCGGACAGGAGGAGACCCAGTACTTC
TRBJ1-2 | NA | few | TRBV24-1 | CATSETRDPHGYTF | TGTGCCACCAGTGAAACCCGGGACCCTCATGGCTACACCTTC
TRBJ1-4 | TRBD1 | NA | TRBV6-6 | CASSPPGQGEKLFF | TGTGCCAGCAGTCCTCCGGGACAGGGTGAAAAACTGTTTTTT
TRBJ2-5 | TRBD2 | NA | TRBV5-1 | CASSFSALAGQETQYF | TGCGCCAGCAGCTTTAGTGCCCTAGCGGGGCAAGAGACCCAGTACTTC